One sample yielded the 27 T cell receptor beta chains listed below, sequenced in a study of patients and donors after allogeneic stem cell transplantation. TCRdb re-called the RT-PCR reads through MiXCR, storing one row per CDR3 protein. The top ten clones hold approximately 10% of a sample with fewer than 250,000 distinct CDR3 sequences, 13% to 15% of them seen once. Sequenced sample: blood, either unsorted or a sorted T cell fraction (not recorded which). Every receptor here comes from a human donor who was either an allogeneic HSCT recipient or a stem cell or donor lymphocyte infusion donor (not recorded which). It is not recorded whose cells these are; they may come from a transplant donor.

This clonotype has a count of ten or more. The CDR3 spells CASSSTVLAFSYEQYF. The CDR3 bases are TGTGCCAGCAGTTCAACCGTACTAGCGTTTTCCTACGAGCAGTACTTC. The chain uses TRBV27 and TRBJ2-7; 7 bases are a match to TRBD2. The CDR3 extends over 16 amino acids. The trim removed 4 bases at V and 1 base at J, leaving 10 bases unmatched. Germline CDR1 MNHEY, CDR2 SMNVEV (reference sequence).

In this sample, this clonotype turned up many times. The chain joins TRBV2 to TRBJ2-5, with no clear D. Germline V gene data show CDR1 as SNHLY and CDR2 as FYNNEI. V lost 3 bases to trimming and J lost 5 bases, with 10 bases between them. CDR3 length equals 13 residues. Here the CDR3 DNA reads TGTGCCAGCAGTGACCAGGTCGGGGAGACCCAGTACTTC. Its translation is CASSDQVGETQYF.

This chain joins TRBV20-1 and TRBJ1-1; 8 bases map to TRBD1. CDR1 is DFQATT, CDR2 SNEGSKA, per germline (reference sequence). CDR3 length: 16 amino acids. J gave up 5 bases and V 0 bases, and 11 bases lay outside the gene matches. CDR3 in amino acids: CSARDWAGGEETEAFF. In nucleotides, the CDR3 is TGCAGTGCTAGAGATTGGGCAGGGGGCGAGGAGACTGAAGCTTTCTTT.

The rearrangement uses TRBV10-3 and TRBJ1-6; weak D call: TRBD1 (5 bases). In germline, CDR1 is ENHRY, CDR2 SYGVKD. Trimming left V 0 bases short and J 10 bases short, with 10 bases between. CDR3 length equals 14 residues. In DNA form, the CDR3 reads TGTGCCATCAGTGAGTCTCAGGGAGGATCACCCCTCCACTTT. Encoded protein: CAISESQGGSPLHF.

V usage is TRBV20-1 and J usage is TRBJ1-2, with 12 bases lining up with TRBD1. This CDR3 is built from 14 residues. Germline CDR1 reads DFQATT; CDR2 reads SNEGSKA (reference sequence). The junction had 11 bases not matched to a gene; V was cut back by 8 bases and J by 7 bases. CDR3 residues: CSSTRDRGRIGYTF. In DNA, the CDR3 is TGCAGTTCTACTAGGGACAGGGGGCGGATTGGCTACACCTTC.

This clonotype occurred a few times. This chain links TRBV20-1 with TRBJ1-6; 9 nucleotides line up with TRBD1. Germline CDR1 reads DFQATT; CDR2 reads SNEGSKA (reference sequence). The CDR3 covers 14 residues. The trim removed 0 bases at V and 9 bases at J, leaving 3 bases unmatched. CDR3 sequence (DNA): TGCAGTGCTAGAGAGACAGGGGGAGGTTCACCCCTCCACTTT. The encoded protein is CSARETGGGSPLHF.

This chain joins TRBV20-1 and TRBJ2-3; TRBD1 is a possible D gene (5 bases). The CDR3 consists of 13 residues. Germline CDR1 DFQATT, CDR2 SNEGSKA (reference sequence). The germline V and J ends were trimmed by 2 bases and 4 bases, with 10 bases remaining between them. Here the CDR3 reads CSARKQGSDTQYF. CDR3 nucleotide sequence: TGCAGTGCTAGAAAGCAGGGATCAGATACGCAGTATTTT.

This clonotype was detected many times. The J gene is TRBJ2-7, the V gene TRBV10-3, with 11 bases lining up with TRBD2. Per the germline V gene, CDR1 is ENHRY and CDR2 is SYGVKD. V gave up 2 bases and J gave up 6 bases; unmatched junction bases: 3. The CDR3 has 14 amino acids. CDR3 in DNA: TGTGCCATCAGTGAGACTAGCGGGGGCTCCGAGCAGTACTTC. Its protein is CAISETSGGSEQYF.

The chain employs TRBV23-1 and TRBJ2-7; 7 bases align to TRBD1. TRBV23-1 carries the ORF label, with uncertain function. The CDR3 runs 17 residues. The V gene end was trimmed by 0 bases and the J gene end by 0 bases; junction bases not matched to a gene: 8. As DNA, the CDR3 is TGCGCCAGCAGTCAATCGGGTGGACAGGCGAGCTCCTACGAGCAGTACTTC. Translating gives CASSQSGGQASSYEQYF.

The chain has TRBV20-1 and TRBJ2-7; a possible D gene is TRBD2 (6 bases). Trimming took off 7 bases at V and 3 bases at J, with 16 bases between the two ends. The germline gives CDR1 DFQATT, CDR2 SNEGSKA (reference sequence). CDR3 size: 13 residues. CDR3 region: CSGVSGPIYEQYF. The CDR3 DNA is TGCAGTGGGGTAAGCGGGCCTATCTACGAGCAGTACTTC.

Only a few counts were recorded for this clonotype. V gene TRBV5-1 combines with J gene TRBJ2-5, with 10 nucleotides matching TRBD2. The CDR3 is made up of 16 amino acids. Trimming cost V 0 bases and J 5 bases; bases outside gene matches: 7. CDR1 is SGHRS, CDR2 YFSETQ, per germline. CDR3 nucleotide sequence: TGCGCCAGCAGCTTGGAGGCTAGCGGGGGCTTTGAGACCCAGTACTTC. It codes for CASSLEASGGFETQYF.

This clonotype occurred a few times. The rearrangement joins TRBV27 to TRBJ2-7; the D gene is possibly TRBD1 (6 bases). V shed 3 bases and J shed 5 bases, with 11 bases lying between them. Germline V gene data show CDR1 as MNHEY and CDR2 as SMNVEV (reference sequence). The length of the CDR3 is 13 residues. CDR3 sequence: CASSFRRQDEQYF. For the CDR3, the DNA is TGTGCCAGCAGTTTCCGCAGACAGGACGAGCAGTACTTC.

The rearrangement uses TRBV20-1 and TRBJ2-7; TRBD2 aligns across 9 bases. Per the germline V gene, CDR1 is DFQATT and CDR2 is SNEGSKA (reference sequence). The CDR3 totals 15 residues. J gave up 6 bases and V 2 bases, and 11 bases lay outside the gene matches. In DNA, the CDR3 is TGCAGTGCTAGAAGGGCTAGCGGGGATCTCTCCGAGCAGTACTTC. Translating gives CSARRASGDLSEQYF.

This clonotype showed up just a few times. The chain employs TRBV20-1 and TRBJ2-1, with TRBD2 identical over 11 bases. The CDR3 length is 14 residues. The junction had 11 bases not matched to a gene; V was cut back by 4 bases and J by 12 bases. Germline lookup yields CDR1 DFQATT and CDR2 SNEGSKA (reference sequence). DNA of the CDR3: TGCAGTGCTACGACTAGCGGGAATCAGTTATCGCAGTTCTTC. It codes for CSATTSGNQLSQFF.

This clonotype has at least ten counts. The gene calls are TRBV4-2 and TRBJ2-7; 7 bases map to TRBD1. J was trimmed by 2 bases and V by 4 bases; bases with no gene match: 11. The CDR3 length is 16 residues. Germline loops: CDR1 LGHNA, CDR2 YNFKEQ. This CDR3 reads CASSREGQQAPYEQYF. The CDR3 DNA reads TGTGCCAGCAGCCGAGAGGGACAGCAAGCCCCCTACGAGCAGTACTTC.

This chain uses TRBV3-1 with TRBJ1-1; D is perhaps TRBD1 (5 bases). Looked up from germline, CDR1 is LGHDT and CDR2 is YNNKEL (reference sequence). With 6 bases removed from V and 4 bases from J, the gap between germline ends came to 15 bases. This CDR3 contains 14 residues. CDR3 sequence: CASRRSDSLTEAFF. The CDR3 DNA reads as TGTGCCAGCAGGAGAAGTGACAGCCTCACTGAAGCTTTCTTT.

In its sample, this clonotype was seen many times. The chain recombines TRBV18 with TRBJ2-5; maybe TRBD1 (5 bases). This CDR3 has 12 residues. Per germline, CDR1 KGHSH and CDR2 LQKENI. Trimming shortened V by 4 bases and J by 5 bases, and 8 bases separated the two germline ends. CDR3 in amino acids: CASSLKGETQYF. CDR3 in DNA: TGTGCCAGCTCACTTAAGGGGGAGACCCAGTACTTC.

The chain uses TRBV4-1 and TRBJ2-5, with TRBD2 identical over 10 bases. The CDR3 sequence is 18 residues long. Trimming at V came to 1 base and at J to 1 base, leaving 9 bases not matched to a gene. Germline V CDR1 and CDR2: MGHRA, YSYEKL. The CDR3 bases are TGCGCCAGCAGCCAAGGGGGGAGACTAGCGGGCCTCCAAGAGACCCAGTACTTC. It yields the protein CASSQGGRLAGLQETQYF.

This clonotype occurred many times. This sequence joins TRBV2 and TRBJ1-1; D is undetermined. CDR3 length: 13 amino acids. The germline CDR1 and CDR2 sequences are SNHLY and FYNNEI. Trimming took 6 bases from V and 0 from J, leaving 8 bases between them. DNA for the CDR3: TGTGCCAGCAGCGAGGGTATGAACACTGAAGCTTTCTTT. Translating gives CASSEGMNTEAFF.

This clonotype was observed a handful of times. The chain recombines TRBV4-1 with TRBJ2-7, with 7 bases identical to TRBD1. The CDR3 is 15 amino acids. The germline CDR1 and CDR2 sequences are MGHRA and YSYEKL. Trimming cost V 6 bases and J 1 base; bases outside gene matches: 9. In DNA, the CDR3 is TGCGCCAGCAGTTATACCCCGGGACAGTCCTACGAGCAGTACTTC. It is translated as CASSYTPGQSYEQYF.

In its sample, this clonotype was seen a few times. For the CDR3, the DNA is TGCAGCGTTGCGGGGTTCCCCGGCCAAAGGAACACTGAAGCTTTCTTT. It specifies CSVAGFPGQRNTEAFF. The rearrangement joins TRBV29-1 to TRBJ1-1; D remains ambiguous. Germline V gene data show CDR1 as SQVTM and CDR2 as ANQGSEA. V dropped 4 bases and J dropped 1 base, with 19 bases sitting between them. The CDR3 length is 16 residues.

This chain uses TRBV7-3 with TRBJ2-6; a weak D match, TRBD2 (5 bases). Germline CDR1 and CDR2: SGHTA and FQGTGA. The V and J ends lost 3 bases and 3 bases respectively, with 9 bases between them. This CDR3 has 15 residues. CDR3 residues: CASSLGRHGANVLTF. The CDR3 coding sequence is TGTGCCAGCAGCTTGGGGAGACATGGGGCCAACGTCCTGACTTTC.

The table lists this clonotype with a few counts. J is TRBJ1-1 and V is TRBV7-8; D gene ambiguous. The germline CDR1 and CDR2 sequences are SGHVS and FQNEAQ. This CDR3 is built from 13 residues. V was clipped by 1 base and J by 10 bases, with 13 bases between them. The CDR3 loop reads CASSLVPRGGAFF. DNA for the CDR3: TGTGCCAGCAGCTTAGTCCCCCGGGGAGGAGCTTTCTTT. The full variable domain, with the rest looked up from reference TRBV7-8 and TRBJ1-1, is GAGVSQSPRYKVAKRGQDVALRCDPISGHVSLFWYQQALGQGPEFLTYFQNEAQLDKSGLPSDRFFAERPEGSVSTLKIQRTQQEDSAVYLCASSLVPRGGAFFGQGTRLTVV.

This chain links TRBV14 with TRBJ2-5; D unclear. The length of the CDR3 is 16 residues. Germline CDR1 reads SGHDN; CDR2 reads FVKESK. The V end was cut by 3 bases, the J end by 0 bases, with 14 bases between. Here the CDR3 reads CASSQLIGKYQETQYF. CDR3 DNA: TGTGCCAGCAGCCAGTTAATCGGAAAGTACCAAGAGACCCAGTACTTC.

The CDR3 DNA is TGTGCCAGCTCACGGGACAGGGAAGTTAGTGGCTACACCTTC. Its translation: CASSRDREVSGYTF. The V gene is TRBV18, the J gene TRBJ1-2; 9 bases are a match to TRBD1. There are 14 residues in the CDR3. V shed 4 bases and J 7 bases; nucleotides not matched to a gene: 7. Germline lookup yields CDR1 KGHSH and CDR2 LQKENI.

This clonotype was seen at least ten times. The chain carries TRBV6-5 and TRBJ1-5, with TRBD1 identical over 7 bases. The germline gives CDR1 MNHEY, CDR2 SVGAGI. CDR3 length: 13 residues. V lost 4 bases and J lost 6; bases outside the gene matches: 3. The CDR3 DNA sequence: TGTGCCAGCAGTTCCCGACAGGGTCAGCCCCAGCATTTT. Protein product: CASSSRQGQPQHF.

The chain uses TRBV4-1 and TRBJ2-4, with 7 bases fitting TRBD2. The CDR3 consists of 16 residues. Germline V CDR1 and CDR2: MGHRA, YSYEKL. With V trimmed by 0 bases and J by 2 bases, 4 bases remained unmatched. CDR3: CASSQEPSGPKNIQYF. The CDR3 nucleotides read TGCGCCAGCAGCCAAGAGCCTAGCGGCCCCAAAAACATTCAGTACTTC.